Below are 5 T cell receptor beta chains sequenced from a single sample in a study of shared clonotypes between healthy human individuals. Some clones are missing from TCRdb's copy, which holds only in-frame ones; the method was immunoSEQ multiplex PCR. The sample has about 480,000 clones, almost 80% seen once. Sequencing input: PBMCs. These receptor sequences come from a woman between 35 and 50 years old in good health. Some clones in this sample may be carry-over from other donors' samples.

This clone came up once. V usage is TRBV18 and J usage is TRBJ2-3, with 7 bases lining up with TRBD2. Germline V gene lookup returns CDR1 KGHSH and CDR2 LQKENI. The CDR3 runs to 14 residues. V trimming: 2 bases; J trimming: 4 bases; junction bases outside the gene matches: 3. The CDR3 reads CASSPAGRADTQYF. DNA for the CDR3: TGTGCCAGCTCACCAGCTGGGAGGGCAGATACGCAGTATTTT.

The gene calls are TRBV7-9 and TRBJ1-5, with D tentatively TRBD1 (5 bases). CDR1 is SEHNR and CDR2 is FQNEAQ in the germline V gene (reference sequence). V lost 0 bases and J lost 9, with 15 bases in between. The CDR3 totals 15 residues. Here the CDR3 DNA reads TGTGCCAGCAGCTTAGCGGGCCAGACAGCCCTGCCCCAGCATTTT. It is translated as CASSLAGQTALPQHF.

The rearrangement links TRBV15 to TRBJ2-2, with 9 bases that match TRBD1. Germline V gene lookup returns CDR1 LNHNV and CDR2 YYDKDF (reference sequence). V lost 0 bases and J lost 3; bases outside the gene matches: 5. The CDR3 spans 17 residues. This CDR3 reads CATSRDVQGAYTGELFF. The CDR3 DNA reads TGTGCCACCAGCAGAGACGTACAGGGGGCCTACACCGGGGAGCTGTTTTTT.

V gene TRBV7-9 combines with J gene TRBJ2-7, with 8 nucleotides matching TRBD1. The CDR3 is 12 residues long. Germline V gene data show CDR1 as SEHNR and CDR2 as FQNEAQ (reference sequence). The V gene end was trimmed by 6 bases and the J gene end by 7 bases; junction bases not matched to a gene: 5. CDR3 coding DNA: TGTGCCAGCAGACGACAGGGGACTGAGCAGTACTTC. Translating gives CASRRQGTEQYF.

The chain links TRBV6-1 to TRBJ1-1; D perhaps matches TRBD1 (5 bases). CDR3 length: 14 residues. The V gene lost 2 bases and the J gene lost 4 bases, with 11 bases spanning the gap. Germline CDR1 and CDR2: MNHNS and SASEGT. CDR3 nucleotide sequence: TGTGCCAGCAGTGAAATTGAGGGGAGCACTGAAGCTTTCTTT. It specifies CASSEIEGSTEAFF.